These 10 T cell receptor beta chains were sequenced from one sample in a study of blood T cell repertoires in COVID-19. Profiled with immunoSEQ multiplex PCR; TCRdb holds only in-frame clones, not every one. The sample carries some 270,000 clones, roughly 85% recorded once. Sequences were obtained from PBMCs or T cells enriched from blood (not recorded which). These receptors were collected from a woman in her forties or fifties with acute COVID-19.

The chain carries TRBV5-1 and TRBJ2-1; TRBD1 matches 10 bases. The CDR3 has 15 residues. The germline V gene encodes CDR1 SGHRS and CDR2 YFSETQ. J lost 6 bases, V lost 0 bases, and 3 bases had no gene match. CDR3 DNA: TGCGCCAGCAGCTTGGTCGGACAGGGGGTCAATGAGCAGTTCTTC. Amino acid sequence: CASSLVGQGVNEQFF.

The gene calls are TRBV14 and TRBJ1-1; TRBD1 might be the D (5 bases). This CDR3 comprises 14 residues. Trimming removed 4 bases at V and 0 bases at J, with 9 bases between. Germline values: CDR1 SGHDN, CDR2 FVKESK. CDR3: CASSRGTMNTEAFF. For the CDR3, the DNA is TGTGCCAGCAGCCGGGGCACCATGAACACTGAAGCTTTCTTT.

CDR3 sequence: CASSKQARSALEAFF. In DNA, the CDR3 is TGTGCCAGCAGCAAGCAGGCCAGATCGGCACTTGAAGCTTTCTTT. The rearrangement uses TRBV5-5 and TRBJ1-1, with D unclear. V was clipped by 4 bases and J by 7 bases, with 20 bases between them. The CDR3 runs 15 residues. Germline V gives CDR1 SGHKS, CDR2 YYEKEE (reference sequence).

The chain joins TRBV3-1 (or the pseudogene TRBV3-2) to TRBJ2-5, with a weak D call TRBD2 (5 bases). This CDR3 comprises 15 residues. Between the trimmed V and J ends, which lost 1 base and 4 bases, there was a span of 13 bases. CDR1 LGHDT and CDR2 YNNKEL come from the germline V gene (reference sequence). The CDR3 reads CASSQGTSGPETQYF. The CDR3, as DNA: TGTGCCAGCAGCCAAGGAACAAGCGGTCCAGAGACCCAGTACTTC.

As concerns this clone: This CDR3 is also generated by other DNA sequences in the sample. The V gene is TRBV18, the J gene TRBJ1-1; D ambiguous. The CDR3 sequence is 13 residues long. V shed 3 bases and J shed 3 bases, with 8 bases lying between them. Germline V lookup: CDR1 KGHSH, CDR2 LQKENI. CDR3 loop: CASSPRADTEAFF. The DNA for the CDR3 is TGTGCCAGCTCACCGAGGGCTGACACTGAAGCTTTCTTT. The full variable domain, rest sourced from reference TRBV18 and TRBJ1-1, is NAGVMQNPRHLVRRRGQEARLRCSPMKGHSHVYWYRQLPEEGLKFMVYLQKENIIDESGMPKERFSAEFPKEGPSILRIQQVVRGDSAAYFCASSPRADTEAFFGQGTRLTVV.

V and J are TRBV19 and TRBJ1-4; D is uncertain. The germline gives CDR1 LNHDA, CDR2 SQIVND (reference sequence). V was trimmed by 6 bases and J by 6 bases, leaving 14 bases between them. CDR3 length: 14 residues. CDR3 DNA: TGTGCCAGTAGGCCTGGAGGGTCGGATGAAAAACTGTTTTTT. Amino acid sequence: CASRPGGSDEKLFF.

This chain uses TRBV11-2 with TRBJ1-1, with a possible D match to TRBD1 (5 bases). This CDR3 comprises 15 residues. Trimming took off 1 base at V and 1 base at J, with 10 bases between the two ends. Germline lookup yields CDR1 SGHAT and CDR2 FQNNGV. CDR3 bases: TGTGCCAGCAGCTTAGGTAAGGGGCCGAACACTGAAGCTTTCTTT. Translated: CASSLGKGPNTEAFF.

This chain connects TRBV10-3 to TRBJ1-1; 7 nucleotides align to TRBD1. The CDR3 is 10 residues long. Germline values: CDR1 ENHRY, CDR2 SYGVKD. Unmatched junction bases numbered 4, after V lost 10 bases and J lost 8 bases. This chain's CDR3 is CATGGQEAFF. The CDR3 nucleotides read TGTGCCACCGGGGGACAGGAAGCTTTCTTT.

The gene calls are TRBV29-1 and TRBJ2-3; the match to TRBD1 covers 9 bases. Germline CDR1 is SQVTM and CDR2 is ANQGSEA. CDR3 size: 14 residues. J gave up 5 bases and V 5 bases, and 8 bases lay outside the gene matches. CDR3 sequence: CSVSPGQGIDTQYF. The CDR3 DNA reads as TGCAGCGTTTCACCGGGACAGGGTATAGATACGCAGTATTTT.

CDR3 residues: CASSRGPREKLFF. For the CDR3, the DNA is TGTGCCAGTAGTAGGGGGCCGAGGGAAAAACTGTTTTTT. The V call is TRBV19, the J call TRBJ1-4; possible D gene TRBD1, 6 bases. The germline V gene has CDR1 LNHDA and CDR2 SQIVND (reference sequence). This CDR3 spans 13 amino acids. V shed 4 bases and J shed 8 bases, with 11 bases lying between them.